This T cell receptor beta chain was captured by sequencing in a study of blood T cell repertoires in COVID-19. Study in general: COVID-19 samples, acute and convalescent, were from the United States, Italy and Spain.

V lost 4 bases and J lost 0; bases outside the gene matches: 3. The CDR3 covers 15 residues. Per the germline V gene, CDR1 is GTSNPN and CDR2 is SVGIG (reference sequence). Per the authors' pipeline: It was from reference gene primer amplification that nucleated cell counts were estimated. Using immunoSEQ multiplex PCR, the repertoire was profiled, and TCRdb retains in-frame clones only, with some absent. V, J and clone size were drawn from that table, and D and trimming were deduced from the DNA. The data show 150,000 to 250,000 clones, 70% to 85% seen once. The clonotype was recovered from a human donor with acute or convalescent COVID-19. The donor label of this sample is uncertain. Sequencing was performed on peripheral blood. This rearrangement joins TRBV30 to TRBJ1-6; 7 positions match TRBD1. CDR3 DNA sequence: TGTGCCTGGATGGCAGGGGGCTCCTATAATTCACCCCTCCACTTT. Translating gives CAWMAGGSYNSPLHF.